This T cell receptor beta chain emerged from a study of response to subunit inactivated influenza vaccine. Trimming shortened V by 5 bases and J by 10 bases, and 12 bases separated the two germline ends. The V gene's germline CDR1 is SGHAT and CDR2 FQNNGV. The length of the CDR3 is 12 residues. Each CDR3 protein gets one entry after TCRdb re-called the RT-PCR reads with MiXCR. The table lists about 530,000 distinct CDR3 sequences, approximately 13% of them singletons. The chain is built from TRBV11-2 and TRBJ2-4; D is ambiguous. The sequencing used PBMCs from blood, collected about 6 weeks after vaccination. This clonotype was obtained from a man between 45 and 60 years old who received an inactivated influenza vaccine. The CDR3 nucleotides are TGTGCCAGCAGCGGGATCCCCAGGATTCAGTACTTC. It specifies CASSGIPRIQYF.